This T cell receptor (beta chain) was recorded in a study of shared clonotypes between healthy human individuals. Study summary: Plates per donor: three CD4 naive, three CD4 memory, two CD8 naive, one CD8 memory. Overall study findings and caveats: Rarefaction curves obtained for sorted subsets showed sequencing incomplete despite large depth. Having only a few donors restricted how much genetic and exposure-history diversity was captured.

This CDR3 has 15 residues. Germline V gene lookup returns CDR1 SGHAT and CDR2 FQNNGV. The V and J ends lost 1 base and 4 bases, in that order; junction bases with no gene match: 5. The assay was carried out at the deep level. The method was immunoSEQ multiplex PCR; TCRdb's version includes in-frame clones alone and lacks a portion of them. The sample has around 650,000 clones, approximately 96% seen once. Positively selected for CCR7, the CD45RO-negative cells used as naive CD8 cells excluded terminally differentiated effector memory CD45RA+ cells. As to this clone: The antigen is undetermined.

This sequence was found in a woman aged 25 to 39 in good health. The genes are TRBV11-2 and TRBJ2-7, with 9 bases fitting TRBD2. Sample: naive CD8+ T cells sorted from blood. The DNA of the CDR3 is TGTGCCAGCAGCTTAGGGTCTAGCGGGACATACGAGCAGTACTTC. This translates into CASSLGSSGTYEQYF. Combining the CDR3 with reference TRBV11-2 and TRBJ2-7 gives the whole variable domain EAGVAQSPRYKIIEKRQSVAFWCNPISGHATLYWYQQILGQGPKLLIQFQNNGVVDDSQLPKDRFSAERLKGVDSTLKIQPAKLEDSAVYLCASSLGSSGTYEQYFGPGTRLTVT.